A selection of T cell receptor beta chains follows, all from one sample in a study of blood T cell repertoires in COVID-19. Profiled with immunoSEQ multiplex PCR; TCRdb holds only in-frame clones, not every one. The table shows 170,000 or so clones, with 90% occurring only once. Sequencing was done on a sample of peripheral blood. These receptors were obtained from a man between 50 and 59 years old with acute or convalescent COVID-19. CDR3s include the opening cysteine and the closing phenylalanine or tryptophan. The D gene is left open where the match is weak. Rows give clone size only sometimes, using once, few, many, or a class for an expanded clone.

j_gene	v_gene	d_gene	abundance	CDR3nt	CDR3aa
TRBJ2-7	TRBV10-3	.	.	TGTGCCATCAGCGAGACGGGGGAGCAGTACTTC	CAISETGEQYF
TRBJ2-2	TRBV25-1	.	.	TGTGCCAGCAGTTCCACCGGAGAGGGTTTCACCGGGGAGCTGTTTTTT	CASSSTGEGFTGELFF
TRBJ2-3	TRBV24-1	.	.	TGTGCCACCAGTGATCCCACTCCTGTTACGCAGTATTTT	CATSDPTPVTQYF
TRBJ2-3	TRBV11-2	.	.	TGTGCCAGCAGCCCGCAGACTAGGGCGGATACGCAGTATTTT	CASSPQTRADTQYF
TRBJ2-6	TRBV7-6	.	.	TGTGCCAGCAGCTTAGCGCGAATTGGTGTAACAGGGTATTTCTCTGGGGCCAACGTCCTGACTTTC	CASSLARIGVTGYFSGANVLTF
TRBJ2-7	TRBV7-2	TRBD1	.	TGTGCCAGCAGCTACGTACAGGGGACCTCCGAGCAGTACTTC	CASSYVQGTSEQYF
TRBJ1-1	TRBV5-6	.	.	TGTGCCAGCAGGTCGGGGGGTCGGAACACTGAAGCTTTCTTT	CASRSGGRNTEAFF
TRBJ2-1	TRBV28	TRBD1	.	TGTGCCAGTCGACCGGGACAGAACAATGAGCAGTTCTTC	CASRPGQNNEQFF
TRBJ2-4	TRBV2	.	.	TGTGCCAGCAGTGGGCGACAGTCAGCCAAAAACATTCAGTACTTC	CASSGRQSAKNIQYF
TRBJ2-1	TRBV19	TRBD1	.	TGTGCCAGTACTAGGGGACAGGGGTACAATGAGCAGTTCTTC	CASTRGQGYNEQFF
TRBJ2-1	TRBV6-5	.	once	TGTGCCAGCAGTCTCGGAGGATCCAATGAGCAGTTCTTC	CASSLGGSNEQFF
TRBJ2-2	TRBV3-1/TRBV3-2	.	.	TGTGCCAGCAGCCAAGACAGGGTAGGCACCGGGGAGCTGTTTTTT	CASSQDRVGTGELFF
TRBJ2-1	TRBV5-1	TRBD2	.	TGCGCCAGCAGCTCTGGGACTAGCGGGGCCTACAATGAGCAGTTCTTC	CASSSGTSGAYNEQFF